The 22 T cell receptor beta chains given below trace back to one sample, sequenced in a study of Tregs in tolerant kidney transplant recipients. Related graft donors supplied nonmyeloablative bone marrow transplants, and mixed chimerism was transient. TCRdb's table, derived via immunoSEQ multiplex PCR, lists solely in-frame clones and lacks some. There are nearly 50,000 clones in the sample; approximately 89% occur only once, and about 16% lies in the top ten. The specimen was CD8+ T cells from blood (PBMCs), collected 12 months after the transplant. The receptors come from a human patient who received a combined kidney and bone marrow transplant. Some T cells may be graft donor cells.

The V gene is TRBV27, the J gene TRBJ2-2; perhaps TRBD2 as D (5 bases). Between the trimmed V and J ends, which lost 7 bases and 8 bases, there was a span of 11 bases. CDR1 and CDR2 from the germline V gene are MNHEY and SMNVEV (reference sequence). This CDR3 has 12 amino acids. This CDR3 reads CASISQRGELFF. DNA of the CDR3: TGTGCCAGCATATCCCAGCGGGGGGAGCTGTTTTTT.

V usage is TRBV13 and J usage is TRBJ2-7, with D perhaps TRBD1 (6 bases). Germline V lookup: CDR1 PRHDT, CDR2 FYEKMQ (reference sequence). CDR3 size: 13 residues. V lost 0 bases and J lost 5, with 8 bases in between. The CDR3 here is CASSLGRGDEQYF. The CDR3 DNA is TGTGCCAGCAGCTTAGGCAGGGGTGACGAGCAGTACTTC.

The chain carries TRBV9 and TRBJ2-7; 7 bases map to TRBD2. This CDR3 is 15 amino acids long. Trimming removed 0 bases from V and 4 bases from J; junction bases left unmatched: 7. Germline loops: CDR1 SGDLS, CDR2 YYNGEE. The CDR3 spells CASSVGSSGDYEQYF. The DNA of the CDR3 is TGTGCCAGCAGCGTAGGGTCTAGCGGAGATTACGAGCAGTACTTC.

A remark on this clone: Germline and junction disagree at one end, which may indicate a read error. The V call is TRBV27, the J call TRBJ2-1; TRBD1 agrees at 8 bases. CDR1 and CDR2 from the germline V gene are MNHEY and SMNVEV (reference sequence). The CDR3 loop spans 12 amino acids. The DNA of the CDR3 is TGTGCCGGCAGTGGACAGGGTAATGAGCAGTTCTTC. Encoded protein: CAGSGQGNEQFF.

This clone occurred a few times. The chain combines TRBV6-6 with TRBJ1-6; 9 bases map to TRBD1. Germline loops: CDR1 MNHNY, CDR2 SVGAGI (reference sequence). V gave up 2 bases and J gave up 9 bases; unmatched junction bases: 5. CDR3 length: 15 residues. The CDR3 DNA follows: TGTGCCAGCAGTTACCCAGGGACAGGGTCTTCACCCCTCCACTTT. Translated, it gives CASSYPGTGSSPLHF.

This sequence joins TRBV7-9 and TRBJ2-3; 10 bases fit TRBD2. Germline V gives CDR1 SEHNR, CDR2 FQNEAQ (reference sequence). V trimming: 5 bases; J trimming: 2 bases; junction bases outside the gene matches: 4. CDR3 length equals 15 residues. The CDR3 loop reads CASSSLAGDTDTQYF. In DNA form, the CDR3 reads TGTGCCAGCAGCAGTCTAGCGGGAGACACAGATACGCAGTATTTT.

CDR3 amino acids: CASSLAPGGSYEQYF. DNA for the CDR3: TGCGCCAGCAGCTTGGCGCCTGGGGGGAGCTACGAGCAGTACTTC. The chain joins TRBV5-1 to TRBJ2-7; possible D gene TRBD2, 6 bases. The ends were cut back, 0 bases at V and 3 bases at J, with 13 bases in the middle. There are 15 residues in the CDR3. Germline CDR1 SGHRS, CDR2 YFSETQ.

The chain links TRBV15 to TRBJ2-3; D is perhaps TRBD1 (6 bases). Germline CDR1 reads LNHNV; CDR2 reads YYDKDF (reference sequence). This CDR3 has 15 residues. Between the trimmed V and J ends, which lost 1 base and 0 bases, there was a span of 8 bases. CDR3: CATSRGQESTDTQYF. For the CDR3, the DNA is TGTGCCACCAGCAGAGGACAGGAGAGCACAGATACGCAGTATTTT. The full variable domain, completed using reference TRBV15 and TRBJ2-3, is DAMVIQNPRYQVTQFGKPVTLSCSQTLNHNVMYWYQQKSSQAPKLLFHYYDKDFNNEADTPDNFQSRRPNTSFCFLDIRSPGLGDTAMYLCATSRGQESTDTQYFGPGTRLTVL.

The chain uses TRBV6-1 and TRBJ2-7, with TRBD1 identical over 7 bases. The CDR3 has 13 amino acids. Germline CDR1 and CDR2: MNHNS and SASEGT. V gave up 4 bases and J gave up 4 bases; unmatched junction bases: 4. The CDR3 DNA is TGTGCCAGCAGTGCCTACAGGGGTTACGAGCAGTACTTC. It encodes CASSAYRGYEQYF.

The chain has TRBV6-5 and TRBJ2-1; 11 bases fit TRBD2. CDR3 size: 16 residues. The J segment lost 8 bases and the V segment lost 2 bases, leaving 8 bases of the junction unmatched. Germline CDR1 MNHEY, CDR2 SVGAGI. The CDR3, as DNA: TGTGCCAGCAGTTACGGGGCTAGCGGGAGGTTGGATGAGCAGTTCTTC. This translates into CASSYGASGRLDEQFF.

The chain recombines TRBV4-1 with TRBJ2-1; D is undetermined. CDR3 size: 15 residues. V gave up 1 base and J gave up 6 bases, with 13 bases separating them. Per germline, CDR1 MGHRA and CDR2 YSYEKL. The CDR3 DNA sequence: TGCGCCAGCAGCCAAGGGGTTTACCTAGGCAATGAGCAGTTCTTC. Its translation is CASSQGVYLGNEQFF.

The chain recombines TRBV19 with TRBJ2-7; 9 bases are shared with TRBD2. The CDR3 extends over 15 amino acids. The ends lost 1 base at V and 7 bases at J; junction bases unmatched: 8. CDR1 is LNHDA, CDR2 SQIVND, per germline (reference sequence). The chain's CDR3 is CASSIGTSGLREQYF. As DNA, the CDR3 is TGTGCCAGTAGTATAGGCACTAGCGGGCTGAGGGAGCAGTACTTC. Full variable domain (rest looked up from reference TRBV19 and TRBJ2-7): DGGITQSPKYLFRKEGQNVTLSCEQNLNHDAMYWYRQDPGQGLRLIYYSQIVNDFQKGDIAEGYSVSREKKESFPLTVTSAQKNPTAFYLCASSIGTSGLREQYFGPGTRLTVT.

This clone showed up just a few times. The gene calls are TRBV7-9 and TRBJ1-1; possibly TRBD1 for D (5 bases). The germline V gene encodes CDR1 SEHNR and CDR2 FQNEAQ (reference sequence). Trimming took 5 bases from V and 5 from J, leaving 12 bases between them. The CDR3 spans 13 residues. The CDR3 DNA is TGTGCCAGCAGCGGAGACGGGACTACTGAAGCTTTCTTT. It translates to CASSGDGTTEAFF.

V is TRBV19 and J is TRBJ2-3; 7 bases line up with TRBD2. Germline CDR1 reads LNHDA; CDR2 reads SQIVND (reference sequence). The length of the CDR3 is 15 residues. The V segment lost 3 bases and the J segment 1 base; nucleotides outside the gene matches: 4. The CDR3 nucleotides are TGTGCCAGTAGTATTGGCGGGAGTGGCACAGATACGCAGTATTTT. Amino acids: CASSIGGSGTDTQYF.

The chain combines TRBV4-1 with TRBJ2-1; 12 nucleotides match TRBD2. V trimming: 4 bases; J trimming: 4 bases; junction bases outside the gene matches: 8. The CDR3 has 17 residues. Germline loops: CDR1 MGHRA, CDR2 YSYEKL. The CDR3: CASSPVTSGGPYNEQFF. Written as DNA, the CDR3 is TGCGCCAGCAGCCCTGTGACTAGCGGGGGCCCTTACAATGAGCAGTTCTTC.

DNA for the CDR3: TGTGCCAGCAGCTCACAGGGGCCCCAGTACAATGAGCAGTTCTTC. Translated, it gives CASSSQGPQYNEQFF. The chain couples TRBV13 to TRBJ2-1, with 7 nucleotides matching TRBD1. The CDR3 consists of 15 residues. CDR1 and CDR2 (germline): PRHDT, FYEKMQ (reference sequence). V shed 4 bases, J shed 4 bases, and the junction held 7 bases outside the gene matches.

The rearrangement uses TRBV27 and TRBJ2-2; no clear D gene. The length of the CDR3 is 15 residues. V lost 4 bases, J lost 0 bases, and 9 bases lay in between. CDR1 is MNHEY, CDR2 SMNVEV, per germline (reference sequence). CDR3 loop: CASSSAQSNTGELFF. Here the CDR3 DNA reads TGTGCCAGCAGTTCGGCACAGTCGAACACCGGGGAGCTGTTTTTT.

V gene TRBV10-3 combines with J gene TRBJ2-3, with 9 bases matching TRBD2. V was clipped by 0 bases and J by 1 base; unmatched bases: 2. The V gene's germline CDR1 is ENHRY and CDR2 SYGVKD. The CDR3 has 16 amino acids. CDR3 sequence reads: CAISESASGGTDTQYF. The CDR3 bases are TGTGCCATCAGTGAGTCGGCTAGCGGGGGCACAGATACGCAGTATTTT.

The chain joins TRBV7-9 to TRBJ2-7; the D gene is possibly TRBD1 (5 bases). With 2 bases removed from V and 2 bases from J, the gap between germline ends came to 7 bases. Germline V gene sequence: CDR1 SEHNR, CDR2 FQNEAQ (reference sequence). The CDR3 extends over 13 amino acids. In nucleotides, the CDR3 is TGTGCCAGCAGCTTAAAAGGGGCCTACGAGCAGTACTTC. This gives the protein CASSLKGAYEQYF.

Note on this clone: Distinct nucleotide sequences in the sample also encode this CDR3. This rearrangement joins TRBV5-4 to TRBJ2-1; D remains unclear. This CDR3 has 15 residues. CDR1 and CDR2 from the germline V gene are SGHNT and YYREEE (reference sequence). V was trimmed by 4 bases and J by 1 base, leaving 12 bases between them. The CDR3 spells CASSVTSESYNEQFF. CDR3 coding DNA: TGTGCCAGCAGCGTAACCAGCGAATCCTACAATGAGCAGTTCTTC.

Note on this clone: Additional DNA sequences in this sample encode the identical CDR3. V gene TRBV30 combines with J gene TRBJ2-7; 8 bases agree with TRBD1. Trimming at V came to 3 bases and at J to 5 bases, leaving 3 bases not matched to a gene. CDR1 is GTSNPN, CDR2 SVGIG, per germline (reference sequence). The CDR3 consists of 12 residues. The CDR3 DNA sequence: TGTGCCTGGAGCGGACAGGGTAACGAGCAGTACTTC. Protein: CAWSGQGNEQYF.

V usage is TRBV19 and J usage is TRBJ1-5; D remains ambiguous. Germline CDR1 reads LNHDA; CDR2 reads SQIVND (reference sequence). CDR3 length equals 17 residues. V was trimmed by 6 bases and J by 1 base, leaving 19 bases between them. CDR3 region: CASRAASRGRSNQPQHF. The CDR3 region has the DNA TGTGCCAGTAGGGCCGCCTCTCGAGGGCGAAGCAATCAGCCCCAGCATTTT. Looking up the rest from reference TRBV19 and TRBJ1-5 gives the full variable domain: DGGITQSPKYLFRKEGQNVTLSCEQNLNHDAMYWYRQDPGQGLRLIYYSQIVNDFQKGDIAEGYSVSREKKESFPLTVTSAQKNPTAFYLCASRAASRGRSNQPQHFGDGTRLSIL.